Each of the 9 T cell receptor beta chains below was sequenced from the same sample in a study of blood T cell repertoires in COVID-19 (TCRdb year 2020). Library preparation was by the immunoSEQ multiplex PCR assay. The source is immuneACCESS, and TCRdb retained only in-frame sequences with V and J called. Part of the clones is not carried over; for the studies checked, unresolved V genes explain less than half of this, and the remainder is unexplained. A total of 95,000 to 150,000 clones appear in this sample, about nine tenths of them only once. Jointly, the top ten make up about 4.7% of the sample. The source material was peripheral blood. These receptors all come from a man aged 35 to 55 with acute or convalescent COVID-19.

This clone was observed a few times. The chain recombines TRBV19 with TRBJ1-1, with a possible D match to TRBD1 (5 bases). Trimming pared 1 base from V and 0 bases from J, leaving 24 bases between. Germline lookup yields CDR1 LNHDA and CDR2 SQIVND (reference sequence). This CDR3 region has 20 residues. The CDR3 nucleotides read TGTGCCAGTAGTATAGCCGCCAGGGTAGGGATTGGGGTCATGAACACTGAAGCTTTCTTT. It specifies CASSIAARVGIGVMNTEAFF.

The V call is TRBV6-2 or TRBV6-3, the J call TRBJ2-3, with 8 bases matching TRBD2. CDR3 length: 16 amino acids. In germline, CDR1 is MNHEY, CDR2 SVGEGT. The J segment lost 2 bases and the V segment lost 4 bases, leaving 8 bases of the junction unmatched. The CDR3 coding sequence is TGTGCCAGCAGTTCCCGGACTAGCCAGATCACAGATACGCAGTATTTT. It translates to CASSSRTSQITDTQYF.

The V and J genes are TRBV29-1 and TRBJ2-7; 10 bases fit TRBD2. J was trimmed by 4 bases and V by 0 bases; bases with no gene match: 9. CDR3 length: 16 amino acids. The germline V gene has CDR1 SQVTM and CDR2 ANQGSEA. The CDR3 sequence: CSVEDPLAGRGYEQYF. For the CDR3, the DNA is TGCAGCGTTGAAGATCCACTAGCGGGGAGGGGGTACGAGCAGTACTTC.

The rearrangement joins TRBV14 to TRBJ1-2; 8 bases are a match to TRBD1. The V gene's germline CDR1 is SGHDN and CDR2 FVKESK. V was pared by 4 bases and J by 5 bases, with 9 bases of the junction left unmatched. The CDR3 contains 15 residues. DNA of the CDR3: TGTGCCAGCAGCCCTAGGACAGGGCGGTTTTATGGCTACACCTTC. This gives the protein CASSPRTGRFYGYTF.

The chain couples TRBV14 to TRBJ1-1, with TRBD1 matching 7 bases. CDR3 length: 12 residues. From germline, CDR1 is SGHDN and CDR2 FVKESK. V shed 6 bases, J shed 8 bases, and the junction held 6 bases outside the gene matches. CDR3 amino acids: CASRDYRGEAFF. Here the CDR3 DNA reads TGTGCCAGCAGAGACTACAGGGGAGAAGCTTTCTTT.

Only one count was recorded for this clone. This rearrangement joins TRBV19 to TRBJ1-6; the D gene is possibly TRBD1 (6 bases). Trimming took off 4 bases at V and 7 bases at J, with 11 bases between the two ends. This CDR3 is 14 amino acids long. The germline CDR1 and CDR2 sequences are LNHDA and SQIVND (reference sequence). In DNA form, the CDR3 reads TGTGCCAGTAGTACAGGACAGACAAATTCACCCCTCCACTTT. This encodes CASSTGQTNSPLHF.

This sequence joins TRBV11-2 and TRBJ2-7, with 7 bases fitting TRBD1. The J segment lost 6 bases and the V segment lost 7 bases, leaving 6 bases of the junction unmatched. Looked up from germline, CDR1 is SGHAT and CDR2 is FQNNGV. The CDR3 runs to 12 residues. The CDR3 reads CASTTGAGEQYF. For the CDR3, the DNA is TGTGCCAGCACTACAGGGGCGGGCGAGCAGTACTTC. The variable domain in full, with the rest retrieved from reference TRBV11-2 and TRBJ2-7, is EAGVAQSPRYKIIEKRQSVAFWCNPISGHATLYWYQQILGQGPKLLIQFQNNGVVDDSQLPKDRFSAERLKGVDSTLKIQPAKLEDSAVYLCASTTGAGEQYFGPGTRLTVT.

The chain carries TRBV6-5 and TRBJ2-7, with D unclear. The CDR3 has 13 amino acids. CDR1 and CDR2 from the germline V gene are MNHEY and SVGAGI. V shed 5 bases and J shed 0 bases, with 8 bases lying between them. In DNA, the CDR3 is TGTGCCAGCAGTATCAGGATCTCCTACGAGCAGTACTTC. Residues: CASSIRISYEQYF.

This clone was picked up one time. The chain uses TRBV9 and TRBJ2-5; TRBD2 matches 12 bases. This CDR3 region has 18 residues. Germline V gene sequence: CDR1 SGDLS, CDR2 YYNGEE. J gave up 3 bases and V 0 bases, and 9 bases lay outside the gene matches. The CDR3 reads CASSVEIGLAGTEETQYF. The CDR3, as DNA: TGTGCCAGCAGCGTAGAGATCGGACTAGCGGGGACCGAAGAGACCCAGTACTTC.